A single sample is the source of the 11 T cell receptor beta chains below, sequenced in a study of cytomegalovirus exposure and HLA in healthy donors. The PCR employed 60 Vbeta primers together with 13 Jbeta primers. Clones were sequenced by immunoSEQ multiplex PCR, and TCRdb holds only the in-frame ones, with some missing. The table records fewer than 40,000 clones, about nine tenths of them present only once. The material sequenced was PBMCs. The receptors derive from a woman aged 40 to 50 in good health and CMV-seropositive.

The rearrangement uses TRBV7-8 and TRBJ2-1; D unresolved. The CDR3 has 11 residues. V lost 5 bases and J 9 bases, leaving 8 bases between the germline ends. Per the germline V gene, CDR1 is SGHVS and CDR2 is FQNEAQ. CDR3 residues: CASSPRVEQFF. In nucleotides, the CDR3 is TGTGCCAGCAGCCCCCGGGTTGAGCAGTTCTTC. Looking up the rest from reference TRBV7-8 and TRBJ2-1 gives the full variable domain: GAGVSQSPRYKVAKRGQDVALRCDPISGHVSLFWYQQALGQGPEFLTYFQNEAQLDKSGLPSDRFFAERPEGSVSTLKIQRTQQEDSAVYLCASSPRVEQFFGPGTRLTVL.

The chain uses TRBV19 and TRBJ2-3; 7 nucleotides match TRBD1. Germline V CDR1 and CDR2: LNHDA, SQIVND (reference sequence). The J segment lost 2 bases and the V segment lost 5 bases, leaving 7 bases of the junction unmatched. The CDR3 contains 15 residues. The CDR3 DNA is TGTGCCAGTAGTTCACAGGGGTTGAACACAGATACGCAGTATTTT. Its protein is CASSSQGLNTDTQYF.

The chain couples TRBV6-5 to TRBJ1-6; tentative D call: TRBD1 (5 bases). CDR1 and CDR2 (germline): MNHEY, SVGAGI. CDR3 length: 15 amino acids. Trimming removed 2 bases from V and 9 bases from J, with 14 bases in between. As DNA, the CDR3 is TGTGCCAGCAGTTACCAGGGAGGGTTAAGTTCACCCCTCCACTTT. It translates to CASSYQGGLSSPLHF.

V usage is TRBV19 and J usage is TRBJ1-2; D possibly corresponds to TRBD1 (5 bases). The CDR3 has 13 residues. Trimming removed 7 bases from V and 0 bases from J, with 9 bases in between. Germline V gene data show CDR1 as LNHDA and CDR2 as SQIVND (reference sequence). The CDR3 DNA follows: TGTGCCAGTACGGACAACCCTAACTATGGCTACACCTTC. This gives the protein CASTDNPNYGYTF.

The V gene is TRBV28, the J gene TRBJ1-1; 7 bases match TRBD1. J was trimmed by 3 bases and V by 2 bases; bases with no gene match: 6. The CDR3 is made up of 15 amino acids. Germline CDR1 reads MDHEN; CDR2 reads SYDVKM. The CDR3 coding sequence is TGTGCCAGCAGTTTAGGCAGGGGGGCGGACACTGAAGCTTTCTTT. Its protein product is CASSLGRGADTEAFF.

The rearrangement joins TRBV25-1 to TRBJ2-1; D is uncertain. The CDR3 has 13 residues. The ends were cut back, 2 bases at V and 7 bases at J, with 9 bases in the middle. CDR1 MGHDK and CDR2 SYGVNS come from the germline V gene. CDR3 sequence (DNA): TGTGCCAGCAGTGAAAATGTCAGAAATGAGCAGTTCTTC. The encoded protein is CASSENVRNEQFF. The variable domain in full, completed from reference TRBV25-1 and TRBJ2-1, reads EADIYQTPRYLVIGTGKKITLECSQTMGHDKMYWYQQDPGMELHLIHYSYGVNSTEKGDLSSESTVSRIRTEHFPLTLESARPSHTSQYLCASSENVRNEQFFGPGTRLTVL.

This clone turned up a few times. The rearrangement uses TRBV7-9 and TRBJ2-2, with a weak D call TRBD2 (6 bases). The germline gives CDR1 SEHNR, CDR2 FQNEAQ (reference sequence). The CDR3 contains 15 residues. The germline V and J ends were trimmed by 7 bases and 5 bases, with 17 bases remaining between them. The CDR3 sequence: CASTPAGPSTGELFF. CDR3 nucleotides: TGTGCCAGCACCCCCGCGGGGCCCTCAACCGGGGAGCTGTTTTTT.

The V and J genes are TRBV5-6 and TRBJ1-5, with 11 bases fitting TRBD1. The germline CDR1 and CDR2 sequences are SGHDT and YYEEEE. The CDR3 is 15 amino acids. The J segment lost 5 bases and the V segment lost 4 bases, leaving 5 bases of the junction unmatched. The CDR3 sequence is CASSKDRGPHQPQHF. CDR3 coding DNA: TGTGCCAGCAGCAAGGACAGGGGGCCTCATCAGCCCCAGCATTTT.

The rearrangement joins TRBV5-5 to TRBJ2-5; 7 bases are a match to TRBD1. The CDR3 totals 15 residues. In germline, CDR1 is SGHKS, CDR2 YYEKEE (reference sequence). Unmatched junction bases numbered 6, after V lost 0 bases and J lost 4 bases. CDR3 residues: CASSLEPGGRETQYF. Written as DNA, the CDR3 is TGTGCCAGCAGCTTGGAACCAGGGGGAAGAGAGACCCAGTACTTC.

The chain combines TRBV4-2 with TRBJ2-5, with TRBD2 identical over 7 bases. The J call may be incorrect, as the DNA end agrees better with TRBJ2-7. CDR3 size: 16 residues. CDR1 LGHNA and CDR2 YNFKEQ come from the germline V gene. DNA for the CDR3: TGTGCCAGCCGTCCAGAGAGGGGCGGGAGAAACTACGAGCAGTACTTC. Encoded protein: CASRPERGGRNYEQYF.

This chain connects TRBV11-2 to TRBJ1-1, with D possibly being TRBD1 (6 bases). CDR1 and CDR2 from the germline V gene are SGHAT and FQNNGV. The CDR3 consists of 13 residues. V was pared by 5 bases and J by 4 bases, with 11 bases between. CDR3 nucleotide sequence: TGTGCCAGCAGCCGAGGACAGACCACTGAAGCTTTCTTT. Translation gives CASSRGQTTEAFF.